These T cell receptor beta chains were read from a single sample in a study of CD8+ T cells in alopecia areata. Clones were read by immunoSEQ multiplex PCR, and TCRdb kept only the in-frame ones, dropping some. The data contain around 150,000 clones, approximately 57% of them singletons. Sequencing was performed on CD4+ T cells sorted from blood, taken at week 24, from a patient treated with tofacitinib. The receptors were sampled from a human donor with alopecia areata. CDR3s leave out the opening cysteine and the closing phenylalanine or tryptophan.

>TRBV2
ASSDSWQGRDGYT
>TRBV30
AWRKGSNSNQPQH
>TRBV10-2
ASSQAGDKSPLH
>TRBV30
AWRAQGADQPQH
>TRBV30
AWIEGNTIY
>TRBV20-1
SASRDHEQY
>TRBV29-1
SVVQGVTEAF
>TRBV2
ASRPYRRPNSPLH
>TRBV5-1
ASSLARTATGELF
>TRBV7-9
ASRDPRDRGEKLF
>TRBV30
AWGDHPNTGELF